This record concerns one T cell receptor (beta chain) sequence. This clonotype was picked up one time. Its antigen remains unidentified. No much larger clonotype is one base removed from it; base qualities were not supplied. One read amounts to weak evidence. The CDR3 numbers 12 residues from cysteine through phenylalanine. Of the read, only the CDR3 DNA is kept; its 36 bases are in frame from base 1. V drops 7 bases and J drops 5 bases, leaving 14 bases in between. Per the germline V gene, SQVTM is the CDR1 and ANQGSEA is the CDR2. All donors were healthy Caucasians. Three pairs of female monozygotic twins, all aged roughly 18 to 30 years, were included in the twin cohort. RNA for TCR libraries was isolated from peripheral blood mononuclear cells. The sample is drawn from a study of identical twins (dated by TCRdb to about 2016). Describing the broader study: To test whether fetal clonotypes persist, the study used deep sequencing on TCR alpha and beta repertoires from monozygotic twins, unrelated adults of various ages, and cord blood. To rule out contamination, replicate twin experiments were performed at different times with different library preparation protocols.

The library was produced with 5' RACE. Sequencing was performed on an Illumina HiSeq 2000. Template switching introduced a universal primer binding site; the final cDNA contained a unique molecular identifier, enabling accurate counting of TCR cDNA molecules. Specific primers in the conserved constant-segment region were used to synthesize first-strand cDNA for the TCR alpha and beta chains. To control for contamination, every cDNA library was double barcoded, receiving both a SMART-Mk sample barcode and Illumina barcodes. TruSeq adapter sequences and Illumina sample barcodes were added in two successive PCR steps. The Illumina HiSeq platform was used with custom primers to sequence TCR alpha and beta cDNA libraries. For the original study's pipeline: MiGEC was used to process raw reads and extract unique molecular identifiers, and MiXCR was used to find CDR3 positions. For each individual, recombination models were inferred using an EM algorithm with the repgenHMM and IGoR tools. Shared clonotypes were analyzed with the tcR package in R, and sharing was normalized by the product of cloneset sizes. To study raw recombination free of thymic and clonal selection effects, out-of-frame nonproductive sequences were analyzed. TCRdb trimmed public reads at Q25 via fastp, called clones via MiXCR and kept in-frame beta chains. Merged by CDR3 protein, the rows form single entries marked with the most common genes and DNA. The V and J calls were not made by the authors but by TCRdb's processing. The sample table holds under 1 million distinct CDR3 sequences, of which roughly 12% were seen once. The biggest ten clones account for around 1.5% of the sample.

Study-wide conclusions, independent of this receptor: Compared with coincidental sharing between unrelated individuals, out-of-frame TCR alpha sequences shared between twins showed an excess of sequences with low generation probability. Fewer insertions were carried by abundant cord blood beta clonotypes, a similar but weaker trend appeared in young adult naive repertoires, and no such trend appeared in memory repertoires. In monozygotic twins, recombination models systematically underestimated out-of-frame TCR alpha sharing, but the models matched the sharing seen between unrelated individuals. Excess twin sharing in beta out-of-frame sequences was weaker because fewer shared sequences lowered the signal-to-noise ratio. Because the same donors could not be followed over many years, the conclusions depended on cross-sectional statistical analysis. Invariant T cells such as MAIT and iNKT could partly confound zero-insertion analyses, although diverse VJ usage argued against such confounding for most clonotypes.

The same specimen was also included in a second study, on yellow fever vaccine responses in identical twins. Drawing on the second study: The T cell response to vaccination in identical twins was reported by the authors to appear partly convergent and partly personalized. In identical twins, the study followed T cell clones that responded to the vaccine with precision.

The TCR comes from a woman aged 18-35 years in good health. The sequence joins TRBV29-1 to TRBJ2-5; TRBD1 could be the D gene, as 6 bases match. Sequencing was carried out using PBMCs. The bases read TGCAGCGGGGGACAATCGGAGGAGACCCAGTACTTC. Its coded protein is CSGGQSEETQYF.